This TCR beta chain originates from a study of T-cell reconstitution after alpha-beta-depleted transplantation in children. V lost 5 bases and J 4 bases, leaving 15 bases between the germline ends. Germline-derived CDR1 and CDR2 are SGHTA and FQGNSA. This CDR3 has 15 amino acids. Researchers prepared the TCRbeta library using unique molecular identifiers, the study reports. TCRdb reprocessed the PCR reads via MiXCR and lists one record per CDR3 protein. The sample shows about 410,000 distinct CDR3 sequences, roughly 22% of them seen only once. The genes are TRBV7-2 and TRBJ2-1; maybe TRBD2 (5 bases). Sequencing used PBMCs from the stem cell graft donor, obtained from the stem cell graft. The receptor comes from a human donor who donated a stem cell graft to a child with acute myeloid leukemia. CDR3 in DNA: TGTGCCAGCAGCCCGAGCGGACTTACATACAATGAGCAGTTCTTC. Amino acid sequence: CASSPSGLTYNEQFF.